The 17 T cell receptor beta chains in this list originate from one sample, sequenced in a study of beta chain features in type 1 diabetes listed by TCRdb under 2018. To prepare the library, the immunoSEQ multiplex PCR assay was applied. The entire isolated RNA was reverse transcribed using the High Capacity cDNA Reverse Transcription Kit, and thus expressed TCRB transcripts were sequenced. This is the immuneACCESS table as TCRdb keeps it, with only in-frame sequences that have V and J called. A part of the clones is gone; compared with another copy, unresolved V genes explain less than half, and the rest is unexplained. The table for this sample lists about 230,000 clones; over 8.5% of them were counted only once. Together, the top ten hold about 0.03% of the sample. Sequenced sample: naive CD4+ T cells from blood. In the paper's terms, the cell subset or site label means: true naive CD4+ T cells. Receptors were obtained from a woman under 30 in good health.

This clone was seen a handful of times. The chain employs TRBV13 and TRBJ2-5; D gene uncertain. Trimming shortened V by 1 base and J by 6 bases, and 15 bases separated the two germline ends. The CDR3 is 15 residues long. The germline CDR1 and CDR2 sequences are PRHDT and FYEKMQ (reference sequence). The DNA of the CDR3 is TGTGCCAGCAGCTTAGAACATGGCGGCGAGAAGACCCAGTACTTC. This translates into CASSLEHGGEKTQYF. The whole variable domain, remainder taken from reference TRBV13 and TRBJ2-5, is AAGVIQSPRHLIKEKRETATLKCYPIPRHDTVYWYQQGPGQDPQFLISFYEKMQSDKGSIPDRFSAQQFSDYHSELNMSSLELGDSALYFCASSLEHGGEKTQYFGPGTRLLVL.

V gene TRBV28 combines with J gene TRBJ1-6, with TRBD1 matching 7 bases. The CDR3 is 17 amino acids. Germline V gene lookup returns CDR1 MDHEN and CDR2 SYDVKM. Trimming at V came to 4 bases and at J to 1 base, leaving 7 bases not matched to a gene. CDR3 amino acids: CASSSPQGGSYNSPLHF. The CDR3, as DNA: TGTGCCAGCAGTTCCCCGCAGGGGGGTTCCTATAATTCACCCCTCCACTTT.

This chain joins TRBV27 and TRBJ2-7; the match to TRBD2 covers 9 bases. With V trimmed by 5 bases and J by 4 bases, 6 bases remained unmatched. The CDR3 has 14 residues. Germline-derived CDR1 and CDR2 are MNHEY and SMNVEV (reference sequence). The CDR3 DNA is TGTGCCAGCAGTCGTACTAGCGGGCTGTACGAGCAGTACTTC. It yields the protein CASSRTSGLYEQYF.

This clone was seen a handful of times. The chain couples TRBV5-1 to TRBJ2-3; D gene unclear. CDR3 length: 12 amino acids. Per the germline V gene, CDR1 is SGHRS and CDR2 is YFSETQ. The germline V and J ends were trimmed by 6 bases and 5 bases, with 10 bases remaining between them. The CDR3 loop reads CASTLERDTQYF. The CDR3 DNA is TGCGCCAGCACATTGGAGAGAGATACGCAGTATTTT.

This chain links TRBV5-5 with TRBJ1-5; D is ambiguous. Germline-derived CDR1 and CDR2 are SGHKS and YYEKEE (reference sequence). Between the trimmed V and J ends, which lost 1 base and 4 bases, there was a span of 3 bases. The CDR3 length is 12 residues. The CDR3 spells CASSLSNQPQHF. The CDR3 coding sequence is TGTGCCAGCAGCTTGTCTAATCAGCCCCAGCATTTT.

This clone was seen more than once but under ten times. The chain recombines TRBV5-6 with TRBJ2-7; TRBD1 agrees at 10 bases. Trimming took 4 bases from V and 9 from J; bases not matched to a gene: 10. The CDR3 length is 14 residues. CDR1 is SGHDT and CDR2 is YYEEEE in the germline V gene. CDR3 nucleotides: TGTGCCAGCAGCCTCGGACAGGGGGGTTTGGGGCAGTACTTC. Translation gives CASSLGQGGLGQYF.

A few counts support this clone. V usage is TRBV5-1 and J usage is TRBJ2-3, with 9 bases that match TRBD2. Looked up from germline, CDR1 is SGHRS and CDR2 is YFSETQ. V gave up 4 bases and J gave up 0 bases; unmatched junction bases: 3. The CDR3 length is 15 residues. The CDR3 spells CASSRTSGSTDTQYF. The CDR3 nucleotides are TGCGCCAGCAGCCGTACTAGCGGGAGCACAGATACGCAGTATTTT.

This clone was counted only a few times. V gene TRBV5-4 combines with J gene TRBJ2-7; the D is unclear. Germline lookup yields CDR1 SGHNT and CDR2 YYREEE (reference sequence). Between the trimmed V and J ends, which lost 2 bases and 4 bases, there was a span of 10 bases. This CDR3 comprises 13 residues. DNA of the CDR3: TGTGCCAGCAGCTTCGTTGACTCGTACGAGCAGTACTTC. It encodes CASSFVDSYEQYF.

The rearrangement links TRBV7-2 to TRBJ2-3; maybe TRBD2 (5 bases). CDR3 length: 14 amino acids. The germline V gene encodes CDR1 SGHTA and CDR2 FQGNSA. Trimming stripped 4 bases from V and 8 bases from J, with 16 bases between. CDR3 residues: CASSWTSNGGTQYF. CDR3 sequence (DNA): TGTGCCAGCAGCTGGACCAGTAACGGAGGTACGCAGTATTTT.

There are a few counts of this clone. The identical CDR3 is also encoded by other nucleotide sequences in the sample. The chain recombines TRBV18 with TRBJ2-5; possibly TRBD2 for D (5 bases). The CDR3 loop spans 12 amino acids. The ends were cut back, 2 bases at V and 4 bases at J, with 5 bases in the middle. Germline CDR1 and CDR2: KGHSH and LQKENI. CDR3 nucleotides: TGTGCCAGCTCACCAGGGAGAGAGACCCAGTACTTC. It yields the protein CASSPGRETQYF.

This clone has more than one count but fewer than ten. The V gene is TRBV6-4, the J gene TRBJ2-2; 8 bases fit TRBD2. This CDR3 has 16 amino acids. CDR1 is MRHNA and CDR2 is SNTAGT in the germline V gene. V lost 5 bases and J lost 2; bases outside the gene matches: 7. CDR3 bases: TGTGCCAGCAGTATTTTAGCGGGACTCAACACCGGGGAGCTGTTTTTT. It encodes CASSILAGLNTGELFF.

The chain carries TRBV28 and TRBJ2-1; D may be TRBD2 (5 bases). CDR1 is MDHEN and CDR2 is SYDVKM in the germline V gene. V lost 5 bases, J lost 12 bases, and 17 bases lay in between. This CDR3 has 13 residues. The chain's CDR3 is CASSPSTRAGQFF. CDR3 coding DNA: TGTGCCAGCAGTCCCTCAACGCGGGCGGGGCAGTTCTTC.

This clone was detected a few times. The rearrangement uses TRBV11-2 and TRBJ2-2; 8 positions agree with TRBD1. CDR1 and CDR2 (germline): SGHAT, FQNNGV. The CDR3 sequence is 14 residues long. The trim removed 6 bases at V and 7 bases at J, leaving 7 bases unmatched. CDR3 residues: CASRAGQVLGELFF. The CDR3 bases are TGTGCCAGCAGGGCGGGACAGGTTCTCGGGGAGCTGTTTTTT.

The CDR3 spells CASSLDSGNYGYTF. DNA for the CDR3: TGTGCCAGCAGCTTAGACAGTGGGAACTATGGCTACACCTTC. This chain connects TRBV7-3 to TRBJ1-2, with D tentatively TRBD1 (5 bases). This CDR3 comprises 14 residues. The germline CDR1 and CDR2 sequences are SGHTA and FQGTGA. V was cut by 2 bases and J by 2 bases, with 9 bases left in between.

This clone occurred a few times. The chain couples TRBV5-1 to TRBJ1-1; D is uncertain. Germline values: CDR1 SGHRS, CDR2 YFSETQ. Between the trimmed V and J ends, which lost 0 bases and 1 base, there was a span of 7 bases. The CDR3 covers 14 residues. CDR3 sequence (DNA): TGCGCCAGCAGCTTGGCCAGAGGGAACACTGAAGCTTTCTTT. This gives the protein CASSLARGNTEAFF.

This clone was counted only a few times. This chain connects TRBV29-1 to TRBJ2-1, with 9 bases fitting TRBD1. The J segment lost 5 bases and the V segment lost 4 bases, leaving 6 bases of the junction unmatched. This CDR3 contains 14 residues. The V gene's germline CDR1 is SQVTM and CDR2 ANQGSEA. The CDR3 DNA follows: TGCAGCGTTGTCTCGGGACAGGGAGACAATGAGCAGTTCTTC. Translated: CSVVSGQGDNEQFF.

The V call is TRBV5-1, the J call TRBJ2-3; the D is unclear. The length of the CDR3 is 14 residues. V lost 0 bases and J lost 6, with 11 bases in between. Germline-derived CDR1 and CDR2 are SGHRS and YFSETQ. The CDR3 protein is CASSLAATPDTQYF. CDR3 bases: TGCGCCAGCAGCTTGGCCGCGACTCCCGATACGCAGTATTTT.